The 32 T cell receptor beta chains in this list originate from one sample, sequenced in a study of OX40 agonist ivuxolimab in advanced cancers. The protocol was immunoSEQ multiplex PCR, while the TCRdb copy is restricted to in-frame clones and leaves out a portion. The table lists 65,000 to 90,000 clones, 75% to 90% of them singletons. The sequencing used CD4+ or CD8+ T cells sorted from blood, collected in a trial of the OX40 agonist ivuxolimab. The receptors come from an adult with an advanced solid tumor such as melanoma, head and neck, liver or kidney cancer.

The genes are TRBV7-9 and TRBJ1-3, with D hard to call. Germline V gives CDR1 SEHNR, CDR2 FQNEAQ (reference sequence). This CDR3 is 14 amino acids long. V lost 2 bases to trimming and J lost 1 base, with 6 bases between them. The CDR3 nucleotides read TGTGCCAGCAGCTTACAAAAGTCTGGAAACACCATATATTTT. Its protein product is CASSLQKSGNTIYF.

The chain links TRBV5-1 to TRBJ1-1, with D perhaps matching TRBD1 (5 bases). Per germline, CDR1 SGHRS and CDR2 YFSETQ. V lost 5 bases and J lost 4, with 18 bases in between. This CDR3 has 15 residues. DNA of the CDR3: TGCGCCAGCAGTCCGACCGACAGCCCGGGCACTGAAGCTTTCTTT. It translates to CASSPTDSPGTEAFF.

The rearrangement joins TRBV11-3 to TRBJ1-1, with D uncertain. V lost 5 bases to trimming and J lost 5 bases, with 15 bases between them. Germline CDR1 and CDR2: SGHNT and YENEEA. The CDR3 is 14 residues long. The CDR3 loop is CASSPPDYITEAFF. The CDR3 nucleotides are TGTGCCAGCAGCCCACCCGATTACATAACTGAAGCTTTCTTT.

This clone was observed a single time. V is TRBV4-2 and J is TRBJ2-3; D perhaps matches TRBD1 (6 bases). V was shortened by 0 bases and J by 7 bases, with 8 bases between the two germline ends. CDR1 is LGHNA and CDR2 is YNFKEQ in the germline V gene. The CDR3 loop spans 13 amino acids. CDR3: CASSQDDRYTQYF. CDR3 in DNA: TGTGCCAGCAGCCAAGACGACAGGTATACGCAGTATTTT.

The chain employs TRBV5-1 and TRBJ2-2; D unclear. This CDR3 has 14 residues. Germline V lookup: CDR1 SGHRS, CDR2 YFSETQ. V lost 1 base, J lost 7 bases, and 11 bases lay in between. The CDR3 spells CASSLMVSGGELFF. In DNA, the CDR3 is TGCGCCAGCAGCTTGATGGTGTCGGGCGGGGAGCTGTTTTTT.

This clone was picked up one time. CDR3 region: CASSEGDSSLSRGYTF. CDR3 sequence (DNA): TGTGCCAGCAGTGAAGGGGACTCGTCGTTAAGTAGGGGCTACACCTTC. V is TRBV6-1 and J is TRBJ1-2, with TRBD1 as a possible D gene (5 bases). Trimming shortened V by 1 base and J by 8 bases, and 20 bases separated the two germline ends. This CDR3 is built from 16 residues. Germline V CDR1 and CDR2: MNHNS, SASEGT.

The chain links TRBV9 to TRBJ2-6; maybe TRBD2 (6 bases). V was shortened by 0 bases and J by 2 bases, with 6 bases between the two germline ends. Per germline, CDR1 SGDLS and CDR2 YYNGEE. This CDR3 contains 15 residues. The chain's CDR3 is CASSVAGAGANVLTF. The CDR3 nucleotides are TGTGCCAGCAGCGTAGCGGGAGCTGGGGCCAACGTCCTGACTTTC.

The rearrangement uses TRBV30 and TRBJ2-1; TRBD1 matches 7 bases. This CDR3 is built from 13 residues. V was pared by 3 bases and J by 6 bases, with 5 bases of the junction left unmatched. CDR1 GTSNPN and CDR2 SVGIG come from the germline V gene (reference sequence). The CDR3 bases are TGTGCCTGGAGGACGGCAGGGGGCAATGAGCAGTTCTTC. Translated: CAWRTAGGNEQFF.

V and J are TRBV7-3 and TRBJ2-2, with 7 bases aligning to TRBD2. This CDR3 spans 12 amino acids. Germline lookup yields CDR1 SGHTA and CDR2 FQGTGA. Trimming took 5 bases from V and 7 from J; bases not matched to a gene: 1. CDR3 protein: CASSPGGGELFF. The DNA for the CDR3 is TGTGCCAGCAGCCCGGGGGGCGGGGAGCTGTTTTTT.

V and J are TRBV30 and TRBJ2-3; the D gene is possibly TRBD1 (5 bases). This CDR3 is 16 amino acids long. V was cut by 3 bases and J by 2 bases, with 18 bases left in between. Germline V gives CDR1 GTSNPN, CDR2 SVGIG (reference sequence). The CDR3: CAWSASRTTNTDTQYF. The CDR3 DNA sequence: TGTGCCTGGAGCGCATCTAGGACAACGAACACAGATACGCAGTATTTT.

This chain links TRBV7-9 with TRBJ2-1; the match to TRBD1 covers 7 bases. J lost 8 bases, V lost 4 bases, and 2 bases had no gene match. CDR3 length: 12 residues. Germline values: CDR1 SEHNR, CDR2 FQNEAQ (reference sequence). CDR3 in DNA: TGTGCCAGCAGCTCAACAGGGGATGAGCAGTTCTTC. This sequence encodes CASSSTGDEQFF.

The V gene is TRBV6-5, the J gene TRBJ2-6, with TRBD1 identical over 7 bases. In germline, CDR1 is MNHEY, CDR2 SVGAGI. This CDR3 contains 16 residues. Trimming at V came to 2 bases and at J to 1 base, leaving 2 bases not matched to a gene. The CDR3 bases are TGTGCCAGCAGTTACACAGGGGTATCTGGGGCCAACGTCCTGACTTTC. It yields the protein CASSYTGVSGANVLTF.

The chain links TRBV2 to TRBJ1-5; D remains ambiguous. The CDR3 length is 13 residues. V dropped 6 bases and J dropped 2 bases, with 8 bases sitting between them. Germline V gives CDR1 SNHLY, CDR2 FYNNEI. In DNA, the CDR3 is TGTGCCAGCAGCCTGGCTCGCAATCAGCCCCAGCATTTT. This encodes CASSLARNQPQHF. The whole variable domain, remainder taken from reference TRBV2 and TRBJ1-5, is EPEVTQTPSHQVTQMGQEVILRCVPISNHLYFYWYRQILGQKVEFLVSFYNNEISEKSEIFDDQFSVERPDGSNFTLKIRSTKLEDSAMYFCASSLARNQPQHFGDGTRLSIL.

The V call is TRBV5-4, the J call TRBJ2-3; 7 bases align to TRBD2. The CDR3 extends over 17 amino acids. CDR1 and CDR2 (germline): SGHNT, YYREEE (reference sequence). V shed 4 bases and J 2 bases; nucleotides not matched to a gene: 13. The CDR3 DNA reads as TGTGCCAGCAGCGGGGAGGGGCGCGGAAAATACACAGATACGCAGTATTTT. Translating it yields CASSGEGRGKYTDTQYF.

The CDR3 bases are TGTGCCAGCAGTGATGTACTAGCTGGGTCCTACAATGAGCAGTTCTTC. This gives the protein CASSDVLAGSYNEQFF. V is TRBV25-1 and J is TRBJ2-1; possibly TRBD2 for D (6 bases). The germline V and J ends were trimmed by 3 bases and 1 base, with 13 bases remaining between them. CDR1 and CDR2 (germline): MGHDK, SYGVNS. This CDR3 is built from 16 residues.

V and J are TRBV10-2 and TRBJ2-5; D is unclear. V lost 3 bases, J lost 5 bases, and 7 bases lay in between. The CDR3 spans 12 residues. CDR1 is WSHSY and CDR2 is SAAADI in the germline V gene. The DNA for the CDR3 is TGCGCCAGCAGTGATCCAGAGGAGACCCAGTACTTC. Its protein is CASSDPEETQYF.

The chain links TRBV5-1 to TRBJ2-7, with 8 nucleotides matching TRBD1. CDR3 length equals 17 residues. Germline V gene lookup returns CDR1 SGHRS and CDR2 YFSETQ. After removal of 1 base from V and 1 base from J, the junction contained 10 bases not matched to a gene. The CDR3 is CASSLNRGSTTSYEQYF. In DNA, the CDR3 is TGCGCCAGCAGCTTGAACAGGGGGTCCACCACATCCTACGAGCAGTACTTC.

The V call is TRBV28, the J call TRBJ1-2; D possibly corresponds to TRBD1 (6 bases). This CDR3 comprises 14 residues. CDR1 is MDHEN and CDR2 is SYDVKM in the germline V gene. The ends were cut back, 3 bases at V and 7 bases at J, with 15 bases in the middle. The DNA for the CDR3 is TGTGCCAGCAGTTTGTTGGCAGGGGTTGGTGGCTACACCTTC. It translates to CASSLLAGVGGYTF.

There are a few counts of this clone. The chain uses TRBV7-9 and TRBJ1-2; 7 bases agree with TRBD1. This CDR3 has 15 amino acids. V lost 4 bases to trimming and J lost 4 bases; unmatched junction nucleotides: 9. Germline CDR1 SEHNR, CDR2 FQNEAQ (reference sequence). CDR3 region: CASSSTGSLGYGYTF. The CDR3 DNA sequence: TGTGCCAGCAGCTCGACAGGGTCCCTTGGCTATGGCTACACCTTC.

The chain couples TRBV29-1 to TRBJ2-2, with TRBD1 as a possible D gene (6 bases). V was shortened by 7 bases and J by 5 bases, with 11 bases between the two germline ends. Germline V lookup: CDR1 SQVTM, CDR2 ANQGSEA. The CDR3 runs to 12 residues. Here the CDR3 reads CSGYRGTGELFF. CDR3 nucleotide sequence: TGCAGCGGATATAGGGGGACCGGGGAGCTGTTTTTT.

This clone was counted a single time. The chain has TRBV9 and TRBJ2-4; D may match TRBD1 or TRBD2 (5 bases each). Trimming removed 3 bases at V and 6 bases at J, with 13 bases between. Germline values: CDR1 SGDLS, CDR2 YYNGEE. The CDR3 has 14 residues. CDR3 amino acids: CASSEGTGGNIQYF. CDR3 sequence (DNA): TGTGCCAGCAGCGAAGGGACGGGTGGAAACATTCAGTACTTC.

The CDR3 spells CASSPLVGTSIGYNEQFF. The CDR3 DNA reads as TGTGCCAGTTCCCCACTCGTGGGTACGAGTATAGGCTACAATGAGCAGTTCTTC. This chain joins TRBV19 and TRBJ2-1; no reliable D call. Germline assignment: CDR1 LNHDA and CDR2 SQIVND (reference sequence). V lost 8 bases and J lost 3, with 26 bases in between. This CDR3 has 18 residues. Based on the CDR3 plus reference TRBV19 and TRBJ2-1, the full variable domain is DGGITQSPKYLFRKEGQNVTLSCEQNLNHDAMYWYRQDPGQGLRLIYYSQIVNDFQKGDIAEGYSVSREKKESFPLTVTSAQKNPTAFYLCASSPLVGTSIGYNEQFFGPGTRLTVL.

The chain carries TRBV4-1 and TRBJ2-2; D unclear. Germline V CDR1 and CDR2: MGHRA, YSYEKL. The CDR3 contains 13 residues. Trimming shortened V by 1 base and J by 7 bases, and 7 bases separated the two germline ends. The CDR3 DNA is TGCGCCAGCAGCCAAGGCTGGGACGGGGAGCTGTTTTTT. As protein: CASSQGWDGELFF.

The chain couples TRBV7-3 to TRBJ2-1, with unresolved D. The CDR3 extends over 14 amino acids. V gave up 2 bases and J gave up 8 bases, with 13 bases separating them. Germline CDR1 reads SGHTA; CDR2 reads FQGTGA. CDR3 sequence reads: CASSLLASSHEQFF. The CDR3 DNA reads as TGTGCCAGCAGCTTATTGGCTAGTTCCCATGAGCAGTTCTTC. Complete variable domain (other parts from reference TRBV7-3 and TRBJ2-1): GAGVSQTPSNKVTEKGKYVELRCDPISGHTALYWYRQSLGQGPEFLIYFQGTGAADDSGLPNDRFFAVRPEGSVSTLKIQRTERGDSAVYLCASSLLASSHEQFFGPGTRLTVL.

This clone was seen only once. The chain has TRBV2 and TRBJ1-2, with a tentative D call TRBD1 (6 bases). The germline CDR1 and CDR2 sequences are SNHLY and FYNNEI. CDR3 length: 14 amino acids. V was trimmed by 8 bases and J by 1 base, leaving 14 bases between them. DNA for the CDR3: TGTGCCAGCCAAAAAGACAGGAGTAACTATGGCTACACCTTC. This gives the protein CASQKDRSNYGYTF.

This chain joins TRBV5-4 and TRBJ2-7, with a tentative D call TRBD1 (5 bases). Trimming left V 4 bases short and J 1 base short, with 9 bases between. Per the germline V gene, CDR1 is SGHNT and CDR2 is YYREEE (reference sequence). This CDR3 has 13 amino acids. The chain's CDR3 is CASSQKGSYEQYF. The CDR3 coding sequence is TGTGCCAGCAGCCAGAAGGGGTCCTACGAGCAGTACTTC.

This sequence joins TRBV6-1 and TRBJ2-3; D may be TRBD1 (6 bases). Trimming left V 10 bases short and J 4 bases short, with 12 bases between. Looked up from germline, CDR1 is MNHNS and CDR2 is SASEGT. The CDR3 is 12 amino acids. The CDR3 region has the DNA TGTGCCACCACCTCAGGGGCAGATACGCAGTATTTT. Translating it yields CATTSGADTQYF.

This clone was observed a single time. The rearrangement uses TRBV2 and TRBJ1-1; no clear D gene. The CDR3 is 13 amino acids. The germline gives CDR1 SNHLY, CDR2 FYNNEI. The V end was cut by 6 bases, the J end by 3 bases, with 11 bases between. For the CDR3, the DNA is TGTGCCAGCAGAAGATACCAAGACACTGAAGCTTTCTTT. Protein: CASRRYQDTEAFF.

This clone was recorded once. J is TRBJ2-7 and V is TRBV12-5, with TRBD1 as a possible D gene (6 bases). CDR1 LGHNT and CDR2 FRNRAP come from the germline V gene. This CDR3 region has 16 residues. V lost 1 base to trimming and J lost 2 bases, with 15 bases between them. CDR3 coding DNA: TGTGCTAGTGGTTTGGGGCAGGGGAAAGGAGCCTACGAGCAGTACTTC. It translates to CASGLGQGKGAYEQYF.

The chain uses TRBV5-1 and TRBJ2-1; D is uncertain. Germline V lookup: CDR1 SGHRS, CDR2 YFSETQ. CDR3 length: 11 amino acids. Trimming shortened V by 4 bases and J by 10 bases, and 9 bases separated the two germline ends. The CDR3: CASSPAQEQFF. The CDR3 bases are TGCGCCAGCAGCCCGGCCCAGGAGCAGTTCTTC. The entire variable domain, with the rest obtained from reference TRBV5-1 and TRBJ2-1, is as follows: KAGVTQTPRYLIKTRGQQVTLSCSPISGHRSVSWYQQTPGQGLQFLFEYFSETQRNKGNFPGRFSGRQFSNSRSEMNVSTLELGDSALYLCASSPAQEQFFGPGTRLTVL.

The J gene is TRBJ1-1, the V gene TRBV15; 7 bases fit TRBD1. The CDR3 length is 16 residues. Germline V gene data show CDR1 as LNHNV and CDR2 as YYDKDF (reference sequence). J gave up 8 bases and V 2 bases, and 14 bases lay outside the gene matches. The CDR3 region is CATSRPGTALTREAFF. In DNA, the CDR3 is TGTGCCACCAGCAGACCCGGGACAGCGCTCACGCGGGAAGCTTTCTTT.

This clone appeared a single time. V and J are TRBV7-3 and TRBJ2-5; TRBD2 agrees at 10 bases. Germline V gene sequence: CDR1 SGHTA, CDR2 FQGTGA. Trimming cost V 2 bases and J 5 bases; bases outside gene matches: 8. This CDR3 comprises 16 residues. CDR3 nucleotide sequence: TGTGCCAGCAGCTTATTGGAAGGGACTAGCGTGGAGACCCAGTACTTC. Its translation: CASSLLEGTSVETQYF.